The sample holds a few counts of the clone carrying this T cell receptor (beta chain). Its antigen remains unidentified. From the 5' RACE reads, TCRdb called clonotypes with MiXCR, one entry per CDR3 protein. The table shows 400,000 or so distinct CDR3 sequences, with roughly 26% occurring only once. The CDR3 sequence is 15 residues long. Germline V gene lookup returns CDR1 SGHAT and CDR2 FQNNGV. With V trimmed by 1 base and J by 7 bases, 4 bases remained unmatched. These data are taken from a study of CD8 T cells in ankylosing spondylitis. The study's findings and limits: What appeared characteristic of ankylosing spondylitis blood was a TCR beta motif of under 10 highly homologous variants.

The V call is TRBV11-2, the J call TRBJ1-4; the match to TRBD1 covers 9 bases. The source is a male donor with ankylosing spondylitis. The sample comprised blood, either unsorted or a sorted T cell fraction (not recorded which). CDR3 residues: CASSLVTGGGEKLFF. DNA for the CDR3: TGTGCCAGCAGCTTAGTTACAGGGGGCGGTGAAAAACTGTTTTTT.